This TCR beta chain was recovered during a study of vaccination effects on CD4 cells after COVID-19. The CDR3 runs to 13 residues. V dropped 3 bases and J dropped 4 bases, with 10 bases sitting between them. Germline V CDR1 and CDR2: SGHDT, YYEEEE. Viral peptide pool expansion of antigen-specific CD4+ T cells preceded sequencing in the ViraFEST assay. Culture lasted roughly eleven days before CD4+ T cell isolation. The vaccine recipients had no prior SARS-CoV-2 infection, with negative nucleocapsid antibodies. This clone showed up just a few times. What it binds is not known. Sequenced by immunoSEQ multiplex PCR; TCRdb stores in-frame clones only, minus some. The table includes about 73,000 clones, 65% to 80% detected once.

Sequenced here: CD4+ T cells from PBMCs cultured with HCoV-NL63 spike peptides, sampled before COVID-19 vaccination. The origin of this receptor is a human donor who received a COVID-19 vaccine. The chain employs TRBV5-6 and TRBJ1-1, with a possible D match to TRBD1 (5 bases). CDR3 protein: CASSSWGGTEAFF. For the CDR3, the DNA is TGTGCCAGCAGCTCATGGGGGGGCACTGAAGCTTTCTTT.